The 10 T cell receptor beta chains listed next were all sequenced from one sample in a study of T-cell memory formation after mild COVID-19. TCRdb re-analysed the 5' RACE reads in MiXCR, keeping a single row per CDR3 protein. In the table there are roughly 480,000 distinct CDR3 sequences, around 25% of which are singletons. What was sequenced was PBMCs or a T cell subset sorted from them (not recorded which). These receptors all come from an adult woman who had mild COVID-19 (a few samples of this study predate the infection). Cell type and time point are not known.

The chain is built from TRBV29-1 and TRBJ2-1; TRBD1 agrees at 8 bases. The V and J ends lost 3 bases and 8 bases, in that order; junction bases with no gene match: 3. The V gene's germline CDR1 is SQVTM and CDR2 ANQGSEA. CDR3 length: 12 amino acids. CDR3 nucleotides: TGCAGCGTTGATTTGGACAGGGATGAGCAGTTCTTC. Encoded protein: CSVDLDRDEQFF.

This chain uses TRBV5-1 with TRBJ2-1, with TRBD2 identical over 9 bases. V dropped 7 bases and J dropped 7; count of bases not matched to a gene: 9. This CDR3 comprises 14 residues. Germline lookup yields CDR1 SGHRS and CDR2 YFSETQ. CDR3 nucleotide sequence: TGCGCCAGCGACAGCGGGGGGCCGGCAAATGAGCAGTTCTTC. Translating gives CASDSGGPANEQFF.

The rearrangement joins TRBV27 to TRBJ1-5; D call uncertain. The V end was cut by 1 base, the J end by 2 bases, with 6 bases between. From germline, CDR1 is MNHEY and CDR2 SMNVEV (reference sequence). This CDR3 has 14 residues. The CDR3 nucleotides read TGTGCCAGCAGTTTATGGCAGGGCAATCAGCCCCAGCATTTT. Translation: CASSLWQGNQPQHF.

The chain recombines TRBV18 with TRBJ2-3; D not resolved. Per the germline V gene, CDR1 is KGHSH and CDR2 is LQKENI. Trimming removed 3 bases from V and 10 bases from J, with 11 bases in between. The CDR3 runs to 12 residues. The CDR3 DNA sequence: TGTGCCAGCTCACCTGACGGGTTTGCGCAGTATTTT. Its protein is CASSPDGFAQYF.

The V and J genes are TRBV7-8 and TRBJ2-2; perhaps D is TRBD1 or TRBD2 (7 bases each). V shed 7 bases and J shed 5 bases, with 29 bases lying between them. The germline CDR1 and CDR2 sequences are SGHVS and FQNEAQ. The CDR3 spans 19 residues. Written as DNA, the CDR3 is TGTGCCAGCACCCCTCAGGGGGAGGGACGTTTAAGTGTTACCGGGGAGCTGTTTTTT. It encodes CASTPQGEGRLSVTGELFF.

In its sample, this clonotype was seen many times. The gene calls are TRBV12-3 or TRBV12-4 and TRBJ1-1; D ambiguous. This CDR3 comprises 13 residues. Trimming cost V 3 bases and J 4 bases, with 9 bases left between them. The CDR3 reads CASSLGRVTEAFF. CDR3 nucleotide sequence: TGTGCCAGCAGTTTGGGCAGAGTCACTGAAGCTTTCTTT.

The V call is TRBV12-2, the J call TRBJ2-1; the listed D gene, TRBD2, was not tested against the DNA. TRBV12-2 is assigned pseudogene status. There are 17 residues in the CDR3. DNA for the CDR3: TGTGCAAGTCGCTTATGTAGGAGGGAGCGCTCCTACAATGAGCAGTTCTTC. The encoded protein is CASRLCRRERSYNEQFF.

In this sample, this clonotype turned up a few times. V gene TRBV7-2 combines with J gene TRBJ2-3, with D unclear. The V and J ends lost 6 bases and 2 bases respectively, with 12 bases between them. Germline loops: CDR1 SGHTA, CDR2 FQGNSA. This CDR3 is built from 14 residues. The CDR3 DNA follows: TGTGCCAGCAGAAGACGGGTGTCCACAGATACGCAGTATTTT. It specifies CASRRRVSTDTQYF.

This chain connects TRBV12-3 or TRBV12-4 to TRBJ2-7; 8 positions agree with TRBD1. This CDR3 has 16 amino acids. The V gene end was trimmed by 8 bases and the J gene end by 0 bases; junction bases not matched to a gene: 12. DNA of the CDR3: TGTGCCAGCGGAATAAGCTGGACAGGGATCTCCTACGAGCAGTACTTC. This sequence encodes CASGISWTGISYEQYF.

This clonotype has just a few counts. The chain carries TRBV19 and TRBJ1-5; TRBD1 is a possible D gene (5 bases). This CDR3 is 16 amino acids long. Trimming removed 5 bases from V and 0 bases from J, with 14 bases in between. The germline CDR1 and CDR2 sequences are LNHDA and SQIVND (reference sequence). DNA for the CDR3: TGTGCCAGTAGTCGGGACCGGATTTATAGCAATCAGCCCCAGCATTTT. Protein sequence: CASSRDRIYSNQPQHF.